The 28 T cell receptor beta chains given below trace back to one sample, sequenced in a study of T cell changes during pregnancy in multiple sclerosis (dated by TCRdb to about 2019). Receptor libraries were prepared by the immunoSEQ multiplex PCR assay. This immuneACCESS table, as held by TCRdb, lists in-frame sequences with V and J called but not all clones. Of the missing ones, under half trace to an unresolved V gene in checked studies; the others have no known cause. This sample has tens of thousands of clones in its table, and about 91% of those were observed once. The ten largest clones add up to approximately 0.45% of the sample. Sequenced here: CD4+ T cells from peripheral blood mononuclear cells, sampled after pregnancy. The receptors stem from a female donor with multiple sclerosis, enrolled in a pregnancy study.

CDR3 nucleotide sequence: TGTGCCAGCTCACCAAACAGGGGGGATGAGCAGTACTTC. Amino acids: CASSPNRGDEQYF. The chain joins TRBV18 to TRBJ2-7, with 8 nucleotides matching TRBD1. The trim removed 2 bases at V and 7 bases at J, leaving 4 bases unmatched. Per germline, CDR1 KGHSH and CDR2 LQKENI. There are 13 residues in the CDR3.

This chain links TRBV4-3 with TRBJ1-6; 7 bases match TRBD1. The germline CDR1 and CDR2 sequences are LGHNA and YSLEER. The ends lost 0 bases at V and 4 bases at J; junction bases unmatched: 3. The CDR3 covers 16 residues. As DNA, the CDR3 is TGCGCCAGCAGCCAAGAGACAGGGAATTATAATTCACCCCTCCACTTT. This codes for CASSQETGNYNSPLHF.

The chain has TRBV18 and TRBJ1-1; possible D gene TRBD1, 5 bases. CDR1 is KGHSH and CDR2 is LQKENI in the germline V gene. Deletions cut 3 bases from V and 5 bases from J, with 25 bases between. This CDR3 is 18 amino acids long. CDR3 DNA: TGTGCCAGCTCACCTCAAAGGAGCAGCGTCCTGGAGGGGACTGAAGCTTTCTTT. This gives the protein CASSPQRSSVLEGTEAFF.

The chain joins TRBV10-3 to TRBJ2-7; 13 bases are a match to TRBD2. This CDR3 region has 14 residues. The trim removed 7 bases at V and 7 bases at J, leaving 7 bases unmatched. From germline, CDR1 is ENHRY and CDR2 SYGVKD. This chain's CDR3 is CAITGTSGVGEQYF. As DNA, the CDR3 is TGTGCCATCACTGGGACTAGCGGGGTTGGTGAGCAGTACTTC.

The rearrangement joins TRBV5-4 to TRBJ2-5; 11 nucleotides line up with TRBD1. V was clipped by 4 bases and J by 5 bases; unmatched bases: 7. Germline loops: CDR1 SGHNT, CDR2 YYREEE (reference sequence). The CDR3 has 15 residues. CDR3 sequence (DNA): TGTGCCAGCAGCGCGGGGGACAGGGGGACCGAGACCCAGTACTTC. Its protein product is CASSAGDRGTETQYF.

The chain uses TRBV6-1 and TRBJ1-6, with D maybe TRBD1 (5 bases). Trimming stripped 4 bases from V and 6 bases from J, with 13 bases between. The germline V gene has CDR1 MNHNS and CDR2 SASEGT. This CDR3 has 15 amino acids. The CDR3 is CASSGRWGGNSPLHF. CDR3 in DNA: TGTGCCAGCAGTGGACGATGGGGGGGTAATTCACCCCTCCACTTT.

This chain uses TRBV9 with TRBJ1-3, with D uncertain. Per the germline V gene, CDR1 is SGDLS and CDR2 is YYNGEE. The CDR3 runs 11 residues. The V gene lost 3 bases and the J gene lost 5 bases, with 3 bases spanning the gap. The chain's CDR3 is CASSDRNTIYF. The CDR3 region has the DNA TGTGCCAGCAGCGACAGAAACACCATATATTTT.

This clone was observed a single time. The chain is built from TRBV28 and TRBJ1-4, with TRBD1 as a possible D gene (6 bases). Trimming took 5 bases from V and 0 from J, leaving 10 bases between them. The CDR3 runs 15 residues. Germline V gene data show CDR1 as MDHEN and CDR2 as SYDVKM. For the CDR3, the DNA is TGTGCCAGCAGTATGGACAGTGCAACTAATGAAAAACTGTTTTTT. It is translated as CASSMDSATNEKLFF.

This chain connects TRBV6-4 to TRBJ2-2; the D gene is possibly TRBD1 (5 bases). The CDR3 contains 14 residues. Germline CDR1 reads MRHNA; CDR2 reads SNTAGT. V was clipped by 6 bases and J by 3 bases, with 11 bases between them. The CDR3 is CASRRQGDTGELFF. DNA for the CDR3: TGTGCCAGCAGGCGGCAGGGTGACACCGGGGAGCTGTTTTTT.

This chain joins TRBV11-3 and TRBJ2-5; 9 bases line up with TRBD1. This CDR3 is 16 amino acids long. The germline gives CDR1 SGHNT, CDR2 YENEEA. V lost 1 base, J lost 6 bases, and 9 bases stayed unmatched. The CDR3 DNA reads as TGTGCCAGCAGCTTAGGGGTCGGGACAGGGATGAAGACCCAGTACTTC. Translation gives CASSLGVGTGMKTQYF.

J is TRBJ2-1 and V is TRBV19, with TRBD1 matching 9 bases. Germline loops: CDR1 LNHDA, CDR2 SQIVND (reference sequence). The trim removed 4 bases at V and 4 bases at J, leaving 11 bases unmatched. CDR3 size: 17 residues. The CDR3 region is CASSRYQQGASYNEQFF. The CDR3 nucleotides are TGTGCCAGTAGTAGGTACCAACAGGGGGCTAGTTACAATGAGCAGTTCTTC.

The rearrangement joins TRBV5-1 to TRBJ2-3, with TRBD2 identical over 9 bases. Germline values: CDR1 SGHRS, CDR2 YFSETQ. V shed 0 bases, J shed 3 bases, and the junction held 2 bases outside the gene matches. This CDR3 has 15 residues. The CDR3, as DNA: TGCGCCAGCAGCTTGGAGGCGGGGGGGACAGATACGCAGTATTTT. Its translation: CASSLEAGGTDTQYF.

The rearrangement links TRBV4-2 to TRBJ2-3; 11 bases are shared with TRBD2. This CDR3 spans 20 amino acids. The V gene end was trimmed by 0 bases and the J gene end by 0 bases; junction bases not matched to a gene: 11. Germline lookup yields CDR1 LGHNA and CDR2 YNFKEQ. Here the CDR3 DNA reads TGTGCCAGCAGCCAAGAGGGAGTAGCGGGAGGGCCTCGGAGCACAGATACGCAGTATTTT. The encoded protein is CASSQEGVAGGPRSTDTQYF.

The chain recombines TRBV4-2 with TRBJ2-3, with TRBD2 as a possible D gene (6 bases). Trimming cost V 5 bases and J 4 bases, with 16 bases left between them. The length of the CDR3 is 15 residues. The germline gives CDR1 LGHNA, CDR2 YNFKEQ. CDR3 residues: CASSGKLGRSDTQYF. In nucleotides, the CDR3 is TGTGCCAGCAGCGGTAAACTAGGGAGGTCAGATACGCAGTATTTT.

J is TRBJ1-5 and V is TRBV2; tentative D call: TRBD1 (6 bases). Between the trimmed V and J ends, which lost 6 bases and 0 bases, there was a span of 12 bases. The CDR3 totals 15 residues. Germline loops: CDR1 SNHLY, CDR2 FYNNEI. The CDR3 DNA is TGTGCCAGCAGCCCCCAGGGGCCTAGCAATCAGCCCCAGCATTTT. This codes for CASSPQGPSNQPQHF. Full variable domain (remainder filled in from reference TRBV2 and TRBJ1-5): EPEVTQTPSHQVTQMGQEVILRCVPISNHLYFYWYRQILGQKVEFLVSFYNNEISEKSEIFDDQFSVERPDGSNFTLKIRSTKLEDSAMYFCASSPQGPSNQPQHFGDGTRLSIL.

CDR3 DNA sequence: TGCAGCGTTGATTATTTGGGCGGGGATACGCAGTATTTT. Amino acid sequence: CSVDYLGGDTQYF. This chain joins TRBV29-1 and TRBJ2-3; tentative D call: TRBD2 (5 bases). The germline V and J ends were trimmed by 3 bases and 6 bases, with 13 bases remaining between them. Germline V gives CDR1 SQVTM, CDR2 ANQGSEA. This CDR3 is built from 13 residues.

This chain joins TRBV19 and TRBJ2-3, with 9 nucleotides matching TRBD1. The germline gives CDR1 LNHDA, CDR2 SQIVND (reference sequence). The CDR3 has 13 residues. The trim removed 9 bases at V and 1 base at J, leaving 2 bases unmatched. CDR3 protein: CASRDRGTDTQYF. Here the CDR3 DNA reads TGTGCCAGCCGGGACAGGGGCACAGATACGCAGTATTTT.

The chain employs TRBV10-3 and TRBJ2-2, with 9 positions matching TRBD1. CDR1 and CDR2 (germline): ENHRY, SYGVKD. The CDR3 covers 14 residues. Trimming removed 6 bases from V and 7 bases from J; junction bases left unmatched: 6. CDR3 protein: CAISLTGGGGELFF. The DNA for the CDR3 is TGTGCCATCAGCCTGACAGGGGGTGGCGGGGAGCTGTTTTTT.

V and J are TRBV7-8 and TRBJ2-7; a possible D gene is TRBD2 (5 bases). V gave up 7 bases and J gave up 0 bases, with 7 bases separating them. This CDR3 is 12 amino acids long. Germline V gene data show CDR1 as SGHVS and CDR2 as FQNEAQ. CDR3 sequence reads: CASTAGSYEQYF. CDR3 DNA: TGTGCCAGCACGGCGGGCTCCTACGAGCAGTACTTC.

This chain joins TRBV27 and TRBJ1-1; maybe TRBD1 (6 bases). Germline V gene sequence: CDR1 MNHEY, CDR2 SMNVEV (reference sequence). CDR3 length: 13 residues. V lost 7 bases to trimming and J lost 10 bases, with 19 bases between them. The CDR3 here is CASTSPGRGAAFF. Written as DNA, the CDR3 is TGTGCCAGCACTTCCCCCGGCAGGGGTGCAGCTTTCTTT.

The rearrangement links TRBV7-6 to TRBJ2-5, with 7 bases fitting TRBD2. Germline CDR1 and CDR2: SGHVS and FNYEAQ. V lost 5 bases, J lost 5 bases, and 8 bases stayed unmatched. This CDR3 is built from 14 residues. CDR3 amino acids: CASSPRLAGETQYF. DNA of the CDR3: TGTGCCAGCAGCCCACGACTAGCAGGGGAGACCCAGTACTTC.

The chain recombines TRBV7-9 with TRBJ2-1, with 7 nucleotides matching TRBD1. V lost 1 base and J lost 7; bases outside the gene matches: 10. CDR3 length: 16 amino acids. Germline V CDR1 and CDR2: SEHNR, FQNEAQ (reference sequence). CDR3 nucleotide sequence: TGTGCCAGCAGCTTAGTGGGGAGACAGGGTAGGAATGAGCAGTTCTTC. As protein: CASSLVGRQGRNEQFF.

V usage is TRBV12-5 and J usage is TRBJ1-1; perhaps TRBD1 as D (6 bases). The ends were cut back, 2 bases at V and 4 bases at J, with 11 bases in the middle. Germline-derived CDR1 and CDR2 are LGHNT and FRNRAP. This CDR3 contains 14 residues. Written as DNA, the CDR3 is TGTGCTAGTGGTTTGAACAGGGTTGTCACTGAAGCTTTCTTT. Translation: CASGLNRVVTEAFF.

V is TRBV6-6 and J is TRBJ2-6; maybe TRBD1 (5 bases). V gave up 6 bases and J gave up 2 bases, with 11 bases separating them. The V gene's germline CDR1 is MNHNY and CDR2 SVGAGI (reference sequence). The CDR3 covers 15 residues. CDR3 in amino acids: CASSDRTAGANVLTF. In nucleotides, the CDR3 is TGTGCCAGCAGCGACAGAACCGCTGGGGCCAACGTCCTGACTTTC.

The gene calls are TRBV18 and TRBJ1-3; 8 nucleotides agree with TRBD1. The CDR3 is made up of 16 amino acids. Per the germline V gene, CDR1 is KGHSH and CDR2 is LQKENI. With V trimmed by 6 bases and J by 4 bases, 11 bases remained unmatched. The CDR3, as DNA: TGTGCCAGCTCCCCCCCGACAGGGGTTGGAGGAAACACCATATATTTT. This codes for CASSPPTGVGGNTIYF. The entire variable domain, with the rest obtained from reference TRBV18 and TRBJ1-3, is as follows: NAGVMQNPRHLVRRRGQEARLRCSPMKGHSHVYWYRQLPEEGLKFMVYLQKENIIDESGMPKERFSAEFPKEGPSILRIQQVVRGDSAAYFCASSPPTGVGGNTIYFGEGSWLTVV.

The chain joins TRBV9 to TRBJ2-1; 8 bases map to TRBD2. V shed 0 bases and J 14 bases; nucleotides not matched to a gene: 19. This CDR3 comprises 17 residues. CDR1 is SGDLS, CDR2 YYNGEE, per germline. The CDR3 DNA follows: TGTGCCAGCAGCGTAGCGTCGGGGCTAGCGGGCAGAGCGGGGAAGTTCTTC. Translating it yields CASSVASGLAGRAGKFF.

The chain joins TRBV28 to TRBJ2-1; 10 nucleotides line up with TRBD2. V shed 7 bases and J 6 bases; nucleotides not matched to a gene: 9. Germline lookup yields CDR1 MDHEN and CDR2 SYDVKM. The CDR3 is 15 residues long. The CDR3 sequence: CASTRLAGVSNEQFF. CDR3 DNA: TGTGCCAGCACCCGCCTAGCGGGAGTATCCAATGAGCAGTTCTTC.

The V call is TRBV4-1, the J call TRBJ2-7; 11 bases align to TRBD2. Germline CDR1 and CDR2: MGHRA and YSYEKL. Germline trimming cut 6 bases from V and 2 bases from J; bases unmatched to any gene: 6. The CDR3 consists of 15 residues. The CDR3 DNA is TGCGCCAGCAGTACTCTAGCGGGAGGTCCCTACGAGCAGTACTTC. Its protein is CASSTLAGGPYEQYF.